This record looks at one TCR beta chain sequence and its context. A junction end diverges from the germline sequence, so it may reflect a read error. The sample comes from a study of blood T cell repertoires in COVID-19. Study overall: PBMCs, B-cell-depleted T cells, or T cells provided the cDNA or gDNA that made up the material.

This CDR3 contains 13 residues. The germline gives CDR1 SSHAT, CDR2 FNYEAQ (reference sequence). Clones were sequenced by immunoSEQ multiplex PCR, and TCRdb holds only the in-frame ones, with some missing. The profile shows 40,000 to 45,000 clones, under 85% of them singletons. The source material was peripheral blood. V and J are TRBV7-7 and TRBJ2-7; weak D call: TRBD2 (5 bases). This receptor was identified in a woman at least 80 years old with acute or convalescent COVID-19. CDR3 amino acids: CASSLAGNYEQYF. The CDR3 nucleotides read TGTGCTAGCAGCTTAGCCGGGAACTACGAGCAGTACTTC.